The 26 T cell receptor beta chains listed next were all sequenced from one sample in a study of OX40 agonist ivuxolimab in advanced cancers. Using immunoSEQ multiplex PCR, the repertoire was profiled, and TCRdb retains in-frame clones only, with some absent. The data contain about 12,000 clones, around 76% of them seen just once; the ten biggest clones take up roughly 29%. The input for sequencing was CD4+ or CD8+ T cells sorted from blood, taken in a trial of the OX40 agonist ivuxolimab. These receptors originate from an adult with an advanced solid tumor such as melanoma, head and neck, liver or kidney cancer.

The rearrangement joins TRBV6-6 to TRBJ1-5, with 7 bases aligning to TRBD1. CDR3 length equals 13 residues. The V gene end was trimmed by 4 bases and the J gene end by 6 bases; junction bases not matched to a gene: 3. Per germline, CDR1 MNHNY and CDR2 SVGAGI (reference sequence). Here the CDR3 DNA reads TGTGCCAGCAGTTCGACAGGGAGTCAGCCCCAGCATTTT. Its protein is CASSSTGSQPQHF.

The genes are TRBV28 and TRBJ1-1; no definite D call. The CDR3 runs to 9 residues. The V gene's germline CDR1 is MDHEN and CDR2 SYDVKM. CDR3 in DNA: TGTTCCATGAACACTGAAGCTTTCTTT. Translation gives CSMNTEAFF. Filled out from reference TRBV28 and TRBJ1-1, the complete variable domain reads DVKVTQSSRYLVKRTGEKVFLECVQDMDHENMFWYRQDPGLGLRLIYFSYDVKMKEKGDIPEGYSVSREKKERFSLILESASTNQTSMYLCSMNTEAFFGQGTRLTVV.

V gene TRBV2 combines with J gene TRBJ1-2, with 7 bases aligning to TRBD1. With V trimmed by 5 bases and J by 6 bases, 15 bases remained unmatched. Germline loops: CDR1 SNHLY, CDR2 FYNNEI. This CDR3 has 16 amino acids. CDR3 region: CASSLYPGDRTNGYTF. The CDR3, as DNA: TGTGCCAGCAGTTTATACCCCGGGGACAGAACTAATGGCTACACCTTC.

V usage is TRBV2 and J usage is TRBJ2-7, with a possible D match to TRBD1 (6 bases). The CDR3 sequence is 14 residues long. The V gene's germline CDR1 is SNHLY and CDR2 FYNNEI. V was pared by 3 bases and J by 2 bases, with 11 bases between. The CDR3 DNA reads TGTGCCAGCAGTGAGATGACAGGACCCTACGAGCAGTACTTC. Protein product: CASSEMTGPYEQYF. Using reference TRBV2 and TRBJ2-7 for the parts outside the CDR3, the full variable domain is EPEVTQTPSHQVTQMGQEVILRCVPISNHLYFYWYRQILGQKVEFLVSFYNNEISEKSEIFDDQFSVERPDGSNFTLKIRSTKLEDSAMYFCASSEMTGPYEQYFGPGTRLTVT.

The chain links TRBV2 to TRBJ2-7, with D possibly being TRBD2 (6 bases). V lost 7 bases, J lost 6 bases, and 13 bases lay in between. The germline V gene encodes CDR1 SNHLY and CDR2 FYNNEI. CDR3 length: 12 residues. CDR3 amino acids: CASIDSGLEQYF. The CDR3 bases are TGTGCCAGCATCGACAGCGGGCTCGAGCAGTACTTC.

With regard to this clone: A read error is likely here: a far larger clone is one base away. This chain uses TRBV5-2 with TRBJ1-4; the table's TRBD1 call for D was not verified on the DNA. TRBV5-2 is deemed a pseudogene. This CDR3 comprises 15 residues. The DNA for the CDR3 is TGTGCCAGCAGCCAAGATGAGGGGGTAAGGGAAAAACTGTTTTTT. Protein sequence: CASSQDEGVREKLFF.

The chain couples TRBV23-1 to TRBJ2-2, with 11 bases fitting TRBD2. TRBV23-1 is given ORF status, its function remaining uncertain. V dropped 6 bases and J dropped 3; count of bases not matched to a gene: 3. The CDR3 sequence is 15 residues long. CDR3 sequence: CASRELAGDTGELFF. The CDR3 region has the DNA TGCGCCAGCAGAGAACTAGCGGGAGACACCGGGGAGCTGTTTTTT.

V usage is TRBV11-2 and J usage is TRBJ2-7; D not resolved. V was trimmed by 1 base and J by 4 bases, leaving 14 bases between them. The germline gives CDR1 SGHAT, CDR2 FQNNGV. The CDR3 has 15 residues. CDR3 nucleotide sequence: TGTGCCAGCAGCTTAGCTATGGGCCCTACTTACGAGCAGTACTTC. This sequence encodes CASSLAMGPTYEQYF.

In regard to this clone: The identical CDR3 is also encoded by other nucleotide sequences in the sample. This chain uses TRBV6-1 with TRBJ2-7; possible D gene TRBD1, 6 bases. Trimming removed 5 bases from V and 2 bases from J, with 13 bases in between. The CDR3 contains 14 residues. Germline loops: CDR1 MNHNS, CDR2 SASEGT. The CDR3 nucleotides read TGTGCCAGCAGTCACAGGGTAACGACCTACGAGCAGTACTTC. It codes for CASSHRVTTYEQYF.

By share, this clone ranks as hyperexpanded. CDR3 coding DNA: TGTGCCAGCAGCTTAGGGACAGGGTTGACAGATACGCAGTATTTT. This gives the protein CASSLGTGLTDTQYF. The V and J genes are TRBV7-8 and TRBJ2-3; 8 bases line up with TRBD1. Germline V CDR1 and CDR2: SGHVS, FQNEAQ. V was clipped by 1 base and J by 3 bases; unmatched bases: 3. This CDR3 contains 15 residues.

The chain is built from TRBV11-2 and TRBJ2-3; 14 bases agree with TRBD2. CDR3 length: 17 amino acids. V trimming: 5 bases; J trimming: 2 bases; junction bases outside the gene matches: 6. The germline V gene has CDR1 SGHAT and CDR2 FQNNGV. The CDR3 DNA follows: TGTGCCAGCAGCGTTGGGACTAGCGGGAGCTTCACAGATACGCAGTATTTT. Translated: CASSVGTSGSFTDTQYF.

CDR3 in amino acids: CASSSDTPYQETQYF. As DNA, the CDR3 is TGCGCCAGCAGCTCGGACACCCCGTACCAAGAGACCCAGTACTTC. The rearrangement joins TRBV5-1 to TRBJ2-5; D possibly corresponds to TRBD1 (5 bases). Germline V gene data show CDR1 as SGHRS and CDR2 as YFSETQ. The CDR3 is 15 amino acids. Trimming removed 3 bases from V and 0 bases from J, with 12 bases in between.

The genes are TRBV20-1 and TRBJ1-3; D unresolved. This CDR3 contains 11 residues. Germline V gene sequence: CDR1 DFQATT, CDR2 SNEGSKA (reference sequence). Between the trimmed V and J ends, which lost 6 bases and 2 bases, there was a span of 5 bases. CDR3 in amino acids: CSANPGNTIYF. In DNA form, the CDR3 reads TGCAGTGCCAACCCTGGAAACACCATATATTTT.

The rearrangement links TRBV19 to TRBJ2-1; 7 bases are a match to TRBD2. The CDR3 has 15 amino acids. Losses at the gene ends were 7 bases for V and 4 bases for J; bases not matched to a gene: 10. Germline CDR1 is LNHDA and CDR2 is SQIVND (reference sequence). The DNA of the CDR3 is TGTGCCAGTAATGCAGCGGGACTGGGGTACAATGAGCAGTTCTTC. It encodes CASNAAGLGYNEQFF.

This rearrangement joins TRBV10-3 to TRBJ2-2; TRBD2 matches at 7 bases. This CDR3 spans 16 amino acids. Trimming cost V 3 bases and J 3 bases; bases outside gene matches: 7. CDR1 and CDR2 (germline): ENHRY, SYGVKD. As DNA, the CDR3 is TGTGCCATCAGTGAAAACCAGGGAGGGGACACCGGGGAGCTGTTTTTT. It yields the protein CAISENQGGDTGELFF.

The chain employs TRBV4-3 and TRBJ2-2, with unresolved D. The V and J ends lost 1 base and 5 bases respectively, with 11 bases between them. Germline V gives CDR1 LGHNA, CDR2 YSLEER. The CDR3 extends over 15 amino acids. CDR3 DNA sequence: TGCGCCAGCAGCCAAGGGGCCGACAAGACCGGGGAGCTGTTTTTT. Protein sequence: CASSQGADKTGELFF.

J is TRBJ2-1 and V is TRBV27; D gene ambiguous. This CDR3 has 15 residues. CDR1 is MNHEY, CDR2 SMNVEV, per germline (reference sequence). V was clipped by 2 bases and J by 4 bases, with 12 bases between them. DNA of the CDR3: TGTGCCAGCAGTTTAAAGGACCCCAGTTACAATGAGCAGTTCTTC. Protein product: CASSLKDPSYNEQFF.

The chain combines TRBV9 with TRBJ2-2; a weak D match, TRBD2 (6 bases). Trimming stripped 0 bases from V and 0 bases from J, with 15 bases between. Germline lookup yields CDR1 SGDLS and CDR2 YYNGEE. The CDR3 is made up of 18 amino acids. CDR3: CASSVGGGYRPNTGELFF. CDR3 DNA sequence: TGTGCCAGCAGCGTAGGGGGAGGTTACAGGCCGAACACCGGGGAGCTGTTTTTT. Drawing the rest from reference TRBV9 and TRBJ2-2, the complete variable domain is DSGVTQTPKHLITATGQRVTLRCSPRSGDLSVYWYQQSLDQGLQFLIQYYNGEERAKGNILERFSAQQFPDLHSELNLSSLELGDSALYFCASSVGGGYRPNTGELFFGEGSRLTVL.

The CDR3 nucleotides are TGTGCCAGCAGTCACCGGCAAGACGAGCAGTACTTC. Amino acids: CASSHRQDEQYF. The genes are TRBV6-5 and TRBJ2-7; D unresolved. V gave up 5 bases and J gave up 5 bases, with 10 bases separating them. The germline gives CDR1 MNHEY, CDR2 SVGAGI. The CDR3 runs 12 residues.

This chain uses TRBV27 with TRBJ2-7; 8 nucleotides agree with TRBD1. This CDR3 region has 15 residues. V shed 5 bases, J shed 3 bases, and the junction held 9 bases outside the gene matches. Germline-derived CDR1 and CDR2 are MNHEY and SMNVEV (reference sequence). CDR3 DNA sequence: TGTGCCAGCAGTACCTCCGGGACAGGAATCTACGAGCAGTACTTC. It translates to CASSTSGTGIYEQYF.

The J gene is TRBJ2-5, the V gene TRBV9; 14 nucleotides align to TRBD2. The CDR3 is 16 residues long. V dropped 4 bases and J dropped 5; count of bases not matched to a gene: 7. Germline V gene data show CDR1 as SGDLS and CDR2 as YYNGEE. CDR3 residues: CASSQGTSGSLETQYF. CDR3 nucleotides: TGTGCCAGCAGCCAAGGGACTAGCGGGAGTTTGGAGACCCAGTACTTC.

The chain has TRBV28 and TRBJ1-1, with 7 positions matching TRBD1. This CDR3 has 14 residues. Germline lookup yields CDR1 MDHEN and CDR2 SYDVKM. With V trimmed by 7 bases and J by 8 bases, 13 bases remained unmatched. The CDR3 coding sequence is TGTGCCAGCACGACATATCGACGACAGGGAGAAGCTTTCTTT. Its translation is CASTTYRRQGEAFF.

In its sample, this clone ranks as medium-sized. This sample includes further DNA sequences coding for the same CDR3. CDR3 bases: TGTGCCAGCAGTCTAGGGGTACATGGCTACACCTTC. Translating it yields CASSLGVHGYTF. The chain is built from TRBV28 and TRBJ1-2; maybe TRBD1 (5 bases). Germline CDR1 reads MDHEN; CDR2 reads SYDVKM. Deletions cut 5 bases from V and 6 bases from J, with 10 bases between. The length of the CDR3 is 12 residues.

The V call is TRBV29-1, the J call TRBJ1-1, with TRBD1 matching 9 bases. V dropped 8 bases and J dropped 4; count of bases not matched to a gene: 5. The CDR3 sequence is 12 residues long. The germline V gene has CDR1 SQVTM and CDR2 ANQGSEA. The CDR3 spells CSSSQGATEAFF. CDR3 coding DNA: TGCAGCTCCTCACAGGGGGCCACTGAAGCTTTCTTT.

The chain joins TRBV5-2 to TRBJ1-2. TRBV5-2 is a listed pseudogene. CDR3 length: 16 amino acids. The CDR3 sequence: CASKFLGVRKTYGYTF. The CDR3 DNA sequence: TGTGCCAGCAAATTCCTGGGAGTACGAAAGACCTATGGCTACACCTTC.

This clone is a singleton in its sample. This chain uses TRBV2 with TRBJ1-1; TRBD1 agrees at 8 bases. CDR3 length: 14 residues. Germline V gives CDR1 SNHLY, CDR2 FYNNEI. The V segment lost 4 bases and the J segment 3 bases; nucleotides outside the gene matches: 4. CDR3 region: CASSATGVDTEAFF. The CDR3 region has the DNA TGTGCCAGCAGTGCGACAGGGGTGGACACTGAAGCTTTCTTT.